The 30 T cell receptor beta chains reported below all come from one sample, sequenced in a study of T cells after yellow fever vaccination. MiXCR, applied by TCRdb to the 5' RACE reads, yields one record per CDR3 protein. The sample lists 300,000 to 350,000 distinct CDR3 sequences; about 8.3% were seen once. This material consisted of PBMCs, taken about 41 days after the first yellow fever vaccination. All receptors come from a man aged 18 to 29 who received the YFV17D yellow fever vaccine.

The chain links TRBV6-1 to TRBJ2-5; 7 nucleotides match TRBD1. The CDR3 is made up of 14 amino acids. CDR1 and CDR2 (germline): MNHNS, SASEGT. V lost 5 bases to trimming and J lost 3 bases; unmatched junction nucleotides: 6. In DNA, the CDR3 is TGTGCCAGCAGTAGGACAGGCAAAAAAGAGACCCAGTACTTC. Protein sequence: CASSRTGKKETQYF.

This clonotype was observed at least ten times. The chain is built from TRBV5-1 and TRBJ1-2, with D possibly TRBD1 on 6 matching bases. Germline V gives CDR1 SGHRS, CDR2 YFSETQ. This CDR3 has 13 amino acids. Trimming stripped 4 bases from V and 7 bases from J, with 14 bases between. This CDR3 is CASSQTPGAGYTF. CDR3 DNA: TGCGCCAGCAGCCAAACCCCAGGGGCTGGCTACACCTTC.

A few counts support this clonotype. The chain couples TRBV25-1 to TRBJ1-2; 7 nucleotides line up with TRBD1. CDR3 size: 12 residues. Per germline, CDR1 MGHDK and CDR2 SYGVNS. V lost 7 bases, J lost 7 bases, and 6 bases stayed unmatched. This chain's CDR3 is CASNRGWGGYTF. The CDR3 DNA reads as TGTGCCAGCAACAGGGGCTGGGGTGGCTACACCTTC.

There are a few counts of this clonotype. The chain uses TRBV4-3 and TRBJ1-2, with 8 positions matching TRBD1. This CDR3 comprises 14 residues. CDR1 is LGHNA, CDR2 YSLEER, per germline. Trimming took 0 bases from V and 5 from J; bases not matched to a gene: 2. This chain's CDR3 is CASSQERTGYGYTF. CDR3 coding DNA: TGCGCCAGCAGCCAAGAACGGACAGGGTATGGCTACACCTTC.

The table lists this clonotype with a few counts. This rearrangement joins TRBV5-1 to TRBJ1-2; TRBD1 might be the D (5 bases). The CDR3 length is 15 residues. V shed 3 bases and J shed 6 bases, with 18 bases lying between them. In germline, CDR1 is SGHRS, CDR2 YFSETQ. CDR3 region: CASSWDPNNWNGYTF. The CDR3 DNA sequence: TGCGCCAGCAGCTGGGACCCGAATAATTGGAATGGCTACACCTTC. Supplemented by reference TRBV5-1 and TRBJ1-2, the full variable domain reads KAGVTQTPRYLIKTRGQQVTLSCSPISGHRSVSWYQQTPGQGLQFLFEYFSETQRNKGNFPGRFSGRQFSNSRSEMNVSTLELGDSALYLCASSWDPNNWNGYTFGSGTRLTVV.

The rearrangement links TRBV7-2 to TRBJ2-5; D unresolved. V was pared by 2 bases and J by 0 bases, with 13 bases between. CDR3 length: 16 amino acids. Per the germline V gene, CDR1 is SGHTA and CDR2 is FQGNSA. The CDR3 DNA follows: TGTGCCAGCAGCTTAAGTTTTGCCCTTAACCAAGAGACCCAGTACTTC. It yields the protein CASSLSFALNQETQYF.

The rearrangement links TRBV10-3 to TRBJ1-1, with D uncertain. The CDR3 runs to 13 residues. The V end lost 3 bases, the J end lost 5 bases, and 10 bases lay between the germline ends. Germline V gene data show CDR1 as ENHRY and CDR2 as SYGVKD. CDR3 nucleotides: TGTGCCATCAGTGACCCCGTAGTTACTGAAGCTTTCTTT. It codes for CAISDPVVTEAFF.

This chain links TRBV13 with TRBJ2-7; perhaps D is TRBD1 or TRBD2 (6 bases each). The length of the CDR3 is 15 residues. From germline, CDR1 is PRHDT and CDR2 FYEKMQ (reference sequence). The V end lost 0 bases, the J end lost 8 bases, and 17 bases lay between the germline ends. The CDR3: CASSLGRGQGRKQYV. DNA of the CDR3: TGTGCCAGCAGCTTAGGCCGGGGGCAGGGTAGAAAGCAGTACGTC.

This clonotype has a count of ten or more. The chain links TRBV24-1 to TRBJ2-3; D call uncertain. Per the germline V gene, CDR1 is KGHDR and CDR2 is SFDVKD. V was shortened by 5 bases and J by 5 bases, with 4 bases between the two germline ends. The CDR3 loop spans 11 amino acids. CDR3 sequence: CATSVGDTQYF. The CDR3 bases are TGTGCCACCAGTGTAGGAGATACGCAGTATTTT.

This chain joins TRBV5-1 and TRBJ2-1; D not resolved. Trimming removed 3 bases from V and 5 bases from J, with 3 bases in between. Germline V gene lookup returns CDR1 SGHRS and CDR2 YFSETQ. CDR3 length: 11 residues. The DNA for the CDR3 is TGCGCCAGCAGCTCAGACAATGAGCAGTTCTTC. It yields the protein CASSSDNEQFF.

The table lists this clonotype with a few counts. This CDR3 is CSARDPRVAGAQETQYF. CDR3 sequence (DNA): TGCAGTGCTAGAGACCCACGGGTGGCGGGGGCCCAAGAGACCCAGTACTTC. This sequence joins TRBV20-1 and TRBJ2-5; maybe TRBD2 (7 bases). CDR3 length: 17 residues. Per germline, CDR1 DFQATT and CDR2 SNEGSKA (reference sequence). Trimming removed 0 bases from V and 1 base from J, with 18 bases in between.

This clonotype was seen a handful of times. Relative to the germline gene, one junction end is altered; a read error may explain this. The chain carries TRBV10-3 and TRBJ2-2; D may be TRBD2 (6 bases). Germline V CDR1 and CDR2: ENHRY, SYGVKD. The CDR3 has 14 residues. The CDR3 reads CAISERTNSGELFF. CDR3 DNA: TGTGCCATCAGTGAGAGGACTAACAGCGGGGAGCTGTTTTTT.

J is TRBJ1-4 and V is TRBV4-1; D gene unclear. The CDR3 runs to 16 residues. Germline loops: CDR1 MGHRA, CDR2 YSYEKL. V shed 4 bases and J shed 0 bases, with 12 bases lying between them. For the CDR3, the DNA is TGCGCCAGCAGCCTTATCATGCTTTCAACTAATGAAAAACTGTTTTTT. As protein: CASSLIMLSTNEKLFF.

This clonotype occurred a few times. The CDR3 loop is CASSWTSGDADTQYF. The CDR3 region has the DNA TGCGCCAGCAGCTGGACTAGCGGGGACGCAGATACGCAGTATTTT. J is TRBJ2-3 and V is TRBV5-1, with 12 bases fitting TRBD2. Germline values: CDR1 SGHRS, CDR2 YFSETQ. The J segment lost 4 bases and the V segment lost 3 bases, leaving 3 bases of the junction unmatched. The CDR3 is 15 amino acids. Using reference TRBV5-1 and TRBJ2-3 for the parts outside the CDR3, the full variable domain is KAGVTQTPRYLIKTRGQQVTLSCSPISGHRSVSWYQQTPGQGLQFLFEYFSETQRNKGNFPGRFSGRQFSNSRSEMNVSTLELGDSALYLCASSWTSGDADTQYFGPGTRLTVL.

As regards this clonotype: This clone may be a read error of a much larger clone one base away. The CDR3 reads CSATPIGDTQYEQYF. The CDR3 region has the DNA TGCAGTGCTACCCCGATAGGGGACACTCAGTACGAGCAGTACTTC. V and J are TRBV20-1 and TRBJ2-7; D might be TRBD1 (6 bases). The V end was cut by 4 bases, the J end by 4 bases, with 20 bases between. The CDR3 consists of 15 residues. The germline gives CDR1 DFQATT, CDR2 SNEGSKA (reference sequence).

The sample holds a few counts of this clonotype. The chain joins TRBV11-2 to TRBJ2-2, with TRBD2 matching 7 bases. V lost 2 bases and J lost 7; bases outside the gene matches: 4. This CDR3 contains 14 residues. Germline CDR1 SGHAT, CDR2 FQNNGV. In DNA, the CDR3 is TGTGCCAGCAGCTTACCGGGAGGTAACGGGGAGCTGTTTTTT. Translated, it gives CASSLPGGNGELFF.

The V gene is TRBV28, the J gene TRBJ2-5; unclear D gene. This CDR3 has 11 amino acids. Germline-derived CDR1 and CDR2 are MDHEN and SYDVKM. Trimming took 7 bases from V and 9 from J, leaving 12 bases between them. CDR3 sequence reads: CASTLAGAQYF. The CDR3 DNA follows: TGTGCCAGCACCTTAGCTGGAGCCCAGTACTTC.

This clonotype occurred many times. V gene TRBV20-1 combines with J gene TRBJ2-2, with TRBD1 identical over 8 bases. This CDR3 spans 15 amino acids. V was clipped by 4 bases and J by 5 bases; unmatched bases: 9. Germline V gives CDR1 DFQATT, CDR2 SNEGSKA (reference sequence). The CDR3 region is CSAIRGQGATGELFF. The CDR3 DNA reads as TGCAGTGCTATAAGGGGCCAGGGGGCAACCGGGGAGCTGTTTTTT.

The CDR3 protein is CSGRDAGNEKLFF. As DNA, the CDR3 is TGCAGTGGCCGGGACGCAGGAAATGAAAAACTGTTTTTT. J is TRBJ1-4 and V is TRBV20-1; D is possibly TRBD1 (5 bases). CDR3 length: 13 residues. V was trimmed by 7 bases and J by 5 bases, leaving 14 bases between them. The germline CDR1 and CDR2 sequences are DFQATT and SNEGSKA (reference sequence).

In its sample, this clonotype was seen many times. The CDR3 spells CASSYSSLAPAYGYTF. CDR3 nucleotides: TGTGCCAGCAGTTATTCCTCTCTGGCGCCCGCCTATGGCTACACCTTC. The rearrangement links TRBV6-5 to TRBJ1-2, with D uncertain. The CDR3 consists of 16 residues. Trimming took off 3 bases at V and 4 bases at J, with 18 bases between the two ends. The germline CDR1 and CDR2 sequences are MNHEY and SVGAGI.

This chain links TRBV20-1 with TRBJ1-1; D unclear. CDR3 length: 14 amino acids. Germline V gene data show CDR1 as DFQATT and CDR2 as SNEGSKA (reference sequence). V was clipped by 6 bases and J by 5 bases, with 19 bases between them. In DNA, the CDR3 is TGCAGTGCCACGGAGTATCGAGTAGTGACTGAAGCTTTCTTT. Amino acids: CSATEYRVVTEAFF.

V usage is TRBV29-1 and J usage is TRBJ1-2, with TRBD1 matching 8 bases. The CDR3 length is 13 residues. The trim removed 4 bases at V and 3 bases at J, leaving 4 bases unmatched. The germline gives CDR1 SQVTM, CDR2 ANQGSEA. The CDR3 DNA is TGCAGCGTTGTAACAGGGGGTTACTATGGCTACACCTTC. Protein sequence: CSVVTGGYYGYTF.

This clonotype was counted many times. The chain uses TRBV18 and TRBJ2-3; possible D gene TRBD2, 5 bases. Germline CDR1 is KGHSH and CDR2 is LQKENI. V lost 1 base and J lost 4, with 9 bases in between. This CDR3 has 14 amino acids. The CDR3 coding sequence is TGTGCCAGCTCACCACAAGAGGGCCCAGATACGCAGTATTTT. Translated: CASSPQEGPDTQYF.

This clonotype occurred many times. The chain carries TRBV25-1 and TRBJ1-3; D gene uncertain. The V end was cut by 7 bases, the J end by 0 bases, with 13 bases between. Germline-derived CDR1 and CDR2 are MGHDK and SYGVNS. The CDR3 is 15 amino acids. The CDR3 coding sequence is TGTGCCAGCACCCCCCCAGGTCCCTCTGGAAACACCATATATTTT. It translates to CASTPPGPSGNTIYF.

V and J are TRBV7-9 and TRBJ2-7; TRBD2 is a possible D gene (6 bases). Trimming pared 3 bases from V and 5 bases from J, leaving 17 bases between. This CDR3 has 15 amino acids. Germline assignment: CDR1 SEHNR and CDR2 FQNEAQ (reference sequence). This chain's CDR3 is CASSFYGGDGDEQYF. CDR3 nucleotide sequence: TGTGCCAGCAGCTTTTATGGCGGGGACGGGGACGAGCAGTACTTC.

This clonotype was detected a few times. The CDR3: CAWSVGVGGETQYF. In DNA form, the CDR3 reads TGTGCCTGGAGTGTAGGTGTCGGGGGAGAGACCCAGTACTTC. The chain joins TRBV30 to TRBJ2-5; D possibly corresponds to TRBD2 (6 bases). This CDR3 has 14 residues. With 0 bases removed from V and 4 bases from J, the gap between germline ends came to 12 bases. Germline V gene sequence: CDR1 GTSNPN, CDR2 SVGIG (reference sequence).

This clonotype was recorded a few times. The chain recombines TRBV15 with TRBJ2-7; 8 positions agree with TRBD1. The CDR3 runs to 15 residues. Germline trimming cut 3 bases from V and 6 bases from J; bases unmatched to any gene: 10. The germline V gene encodes CDR1 LNHNV and CDR2 YYDKDF (reference sequence). CDR3 DNA: TGTGCCACCAGCAGCCGAAATACAGGGGGATCCGAGCAGTACTTC. It codes for CATSSRNTGGSEQYF.

The chain joins TRBV18 to TRBJ1-1; TRBD1 is a possible D gene (6 bases). Germline V CDR1 and CDR2: KGHSH, LQKENI. The germline V and J ends were trimmed by 3 bases and 1 base, with 12 bases remaining between them. CDR3 length: 15 residues. The CDR3 is CASSPNPGQNTEAFF. The CDR3 nucleotides are TGTGCCAGCTCACCGAATCCGGGACAGAACACTGAAGCTTTCTTT.

The genes are TRBV7-8 and TRBJ2-7; 9 positions agree with TRBD2. V was clipped by 0 bases and J by 4 bases; unmatched bases: 4. The CDR3 has 15 amino acids. Germline V CDR1 and CDR2: SGHVS, FQNEAQ. The DNA of the CDR3 is TGTGCCAGCAGCTTAGCGGAGCGGGGGGAATACGAGCAGTACTTC. Amino acid sequence: CASSLAERGEYEQYF.

In its sample, this clonotype was seen a few times. This sequence joins TRBV11-1 and TRBJ2-7; D tentatively fits TRBD1 or TRBD2 (5 bases each). Germline loops: CDR1 SGHAT, CDR2 FQDESV (reference sequence). CDR3 length: 16 residues. V was pared by 1 base and J by 4 bases, with 17 bases between. The CDR3 region has the DNA TGTGCCAGCAGCTTAGAAGGGGACCTCTACCCTTACGAGCAGTACTTC. Encoded protein: CASSLEGDLYPYEQYF. Complete variable domain (other parts from reference TRBV11-1 and TRBJ2-7): EAEVAQSPRYKITEKSQAVAFWCDPISGHATLYWYRQILGQGPELLVQFQDESVVDDSQLPKDRFSAERLKGVDSTLKIQPAELGDSAMYLCASSLEGDLYPYEQYFGPGTRLTVT.